These 18 T cell receptor beta chains share one sample of origin, sequenced in a study of blood T cell repertoires in COVID-19. The assay was immunoSEQ multiplex PCR, and TCRdb's table has in-frame clones only and misses some. The data show hundreds of thousands of clones, with around 89% seen just once and over 4% held by the top ten. The sequencing sample was made of PBMCs or T cells enriched from blood (not recorded which). All receptors derive from a woman aged 30 to 39 who had recovered from COVID-19.

The V and J genes are TRBV5-5 and TRBJ2-2, with 7 bases matching TRBD1. The germline CDR1 and CDR2 sequences are SGHKS and YYEKEE (reference sequence). The CDR3 covers 16 residues. Trimming took 5 bases from V and 0 from J; bases not matched to a gene: 7. The CDR3 protein is CASRPSGTANTGELFF. CDR3 coding DNA: TGTGCCAGCAGGCCTTCCGGGACAGCGAACACCGGGGAGCTGTTTTTT.

The chain recombines TRBV4-2 with TRBJ1-5; D is unclear. This CDR3 is built from 14 residues. Looked up from germline, CDR1 is LGHNA and CDR2 is YNFKEQ. V shed 0 bases and J shed 4 bases, with 7 bases lying between them. The DNA for the CDR3 is TGTGCCAGCAGCCAAGATGGAGGGAATCAGCCCCAGCATTTT. Protein product: CASSQDGGNQPQHF.

The chain carries TRBV15 and TRBJ1-1; 9 bases are a match to TRBD1. The length of the CDR3 is 12 residues. V was pared by 7 bases and J by 4 bases, with 1 base of the junction left unmatched. Looked up from germline, CDR1 is LNHNV and CDR2 is YYDKDF (reference sequence). As DNA, the CDR3 is TGTGCCACCAAGACAGGGGGCACTGAAGCTTTCTTT. Protein sequence: CATKTGGTEAFF.

In this sample, this clone turned up once. The chain recombines TRBV19 with TRBJ2-7; TRBD2 aligns across 7 bases. The CDR3 runs 15 residues. CDR1 and CDR2 from the germline V gene are LNHDA and SQIVND (reference sequence). After removal of 5 bases from V and 0 bases from J, the junction contained 7 bases not matched to a gene. CDR3 loop: CASSAGGLGSYEQYF. DNA of the CDR3: TGTGCCAGTAGTGCGGGCGGACTAGGCTCCTACGAGCAGTACTTC. Looking up the rest from reference TRBV19 and TRBJ2-7 gives the full variable domain: DGGITQSPKYLFRKEGQNVTLSCEQNLNHDAMYWYRQDPGQGLRLIYYSQIVNDFQKGDIAEGYSVSREKKESFPLTVTSAQKNPTAFYLCASSAGGLGSYEQYFGPGTRLTVT.

This chain joins TRBV2 and TRBJ2-5; a weak D match, TRBD1 (5 bases). The CDR3 is 14 residues long. CDR1 is SNHLY and CDR2 is FYNNEI in the germline V gene. Trimming took 8 bases from V and 1 from J, leaving 14 bases between them. The CDR3 DNA reads as TGTGCCAGCGCACTCCAGGGCCCCCAAGAGACCCAGTACTTC. Protein sequence: CASALQGPQETQYF.

CDR3 nucleotides: TGTGCCAGCAGCTTAGGCTCGGGCAGGGGCCTAGGGACTGAAGCTTTCTTT. Protein product: CASSLGSGRGLGTEAFF. V usage is TRBV13 and J usage is TRBJ1-1, with a weak D call TRBD1 (6 bases). CDR1 PRHDT and CDR2 FYEKMQ come from the germline V gene (reference sequence). This CDR3 contains 17 residues. V dropped 0 bases and J dropped 5 bases, with 19 bases sitting between them.

V gene TRBV11-3 combines with J gene TRBJ2-1, with D perhaps TRBD2 (6 bases). This CDR3 region has 14 residues. Germline V CDR1 and CDR2: SGHNT, YENEEA. Trimming cost V 5 bases and J 6 bases, with 14 bases left between them. Here the CDR3 reads CASSLGRASNEQFF. For the CDR3, the DNA is TGTGCCAGCAGCCTCGGGAGAGCGAGCAATGAGCAGTTCTTC.

The gene calls are TRBV27 and TRBJ2-7, with TRBD1 matching over 9 bases. CDR1 MNHEY and CDR2 SMNVEV come from the germline V gene (reference sequence). With V trimmed by 5 bases and J by 3 bases, 8 bases remained unmatched. CDR3 size: 15 residues. CDR3 DNA sequence: TGTGCCAGCAGTGACTTCGGACAGGGGATCTACGAGCAGTACTTC. Translating it yields CASSDFGQGIYEQYF.

This chain links TRBV6-5 with TRBJ1-2; 7 bases are a match to TRBD1. Germline V gives CDR1 MNHEY, CDR2 SVGAGI. With 6 bases clipped from V and 5 bases from J, the junction kept 3 bases outside the gene matches. This CDR3 comprises 12 residues. The CDR3, as DNA: TGTGCCAGCAGCGGGGACAGTTATGGCTACACCTTC. Translated: CASSGDSYGYTF.

This clone was seen once. The CDR3 DNA reads as TGCGCCAGCAGCCCGGACCTCGACAGTTTTGGGGCTTTCTTT. It translates to CASSPDLDSFGAFF. The rearrangement links TRBV5-1 to TRBJ1-1, with D tentatively TRBD1 (5 bases). V lost 4 bases, J lost 11 bases, and 21 bases lay in between. Germline-derived CDR1 and CDR2 are SGHRS and YFSETQ. CDR3 length: 14 amino acids.

The chain couples TRBV27 to TRBJ1-2; TRBD1 might be the D (6 bases). The CDR3 spans 16 residues. V was clipped by 6 bases and J by 3 bases, with 20 bases between them. From germline, CDR1 is MNHEY and CDR2 SMNVEV (reference sequence). Here the CDR3 reads CASSHSPGGEDYGYTF. DNA of the CDR3: TGTGCCAGCAGCCACTCGCCGGGGGGCGAGGACTATGGCTACACCTTC.

This chain joins TRBV9 and TRBJ2-2; 7 positions agree with TRBD1. V gave up 1 base and J gave up 7 bases; unmatched junction bases: 4. From germline, CDR1 is SGDLS and CDR2 YYNGEE. This CDR3 region has 14 residues. The CDR3 loop is CASSVQGVGGELFF. The CDR3 DNA sequence: TGTGCCAGCAGCGTACAGGGGGTAGGCGGGGAGCTGTTTTTT.

For the CDR3, the DNA is TGCGCCAGCAGCCAAGATGGGGGCGGCAGGGCTAATGAAAAACTGTTTTTT. This sequence encodes CASSQDGGGRANEKLFF. V usage is TRBV4-3 and J usage is TRBJ1-4, with a weak D call TRBD1 (6 bases). Germline V gives CDR1 LGHNA, CDR2 YSLEER. Deletions cut 0 bases from V and 3 bases from J, with 14 bases between. The CDR3 runs to 17 residues.

The chain employs TRBV7-8 and TRBJ2-2; perhaps TRBD1 as D (6 bases). The CDR3 has 14 residues. Trimming took off 6 bases at V and 6 bases at J, with 14 bases between the two ends. CDR1 SGHVS and CDR2 FQNEAQ come from the germline V gene. CDR3 sequence: CASRPRQGPGELFF. DNA for the CDR3: TGTGCCAGCAGGCCGCGGCAGGGGCCCGGGGAGCTGTTTTTT.

The table lists this clone with a count of one. This sequence joins TRBV11-2 and TRBJ1-2, with D possibly being TRBD1 (5 bases). The CDR3 contains 15 residues. The ends were cut back, 5 bases at V and 6 bases at J, with 19 bases in the middle. Per the germline V gene, CDR1 is SGHAT and CDR2 is FQNNGV. CDR3 residues: CASSASQQTVNGYTF. Here the CDR3 DNA reads TGTGCCAGCAGCGCCAGCCAACAGACAGTTAATGGCTACACCTTC.

This clone has just a few counts. This chain connects TRBV18 to TRBJ1-1, with TRBD1 as a possible D gene (5 bases). Trimming removed 4 bases at V and 1 base at J, with 10 bases between. The CDR3 has 14 amino acids. Germline CDR1 and CDR2: KGHSH and LQKENI. The CDR3 loop is CASSLQERNTEAFF. The CDR3 nucleotides read TGTGCCAGCTCACTACAGGAGAGGAACACTGAAGCTTTCTTT.

V usage is TRBV20-1 and J usage is TRBJ2-5; D is uncertain. The germline gives CDR1 DFQATT, CDR2 SNEGSKA (reference sequence). The CDR3 has 12 residues. V lost 3 bases and J 2 bases, leaving 7 bases between the germline ends. In DNA, the CDR3 is TGCAGTGCTAGTAAACTTCAAGAGACCCAGTACTTC. Protein: CSASKLQETQYF.

The chain employs TRBV4-3 and TRBJ2-2, with D maybe TRBD2 (5 bases). The CDR3 totals 17 residues. Trimming left V 1 base short and J 7 bases short, with 19 bases between. In germline, CDR1 is LGHNA, CDR2 YSLEER. The CDR3: CASSQGLSLAGGGELFF. In DNA form, the CDR3 reads TGCGCCAGCAGCCAAGGTCTATCCCTGGCCGGAGGCGGGGAGCTGTTTTTT.